The 24 T cell receptor beta chains below all came from one sample that was sequenced in a study of blood T cells in healthy people across ages (dated by TCRdb to about 2015). Libraries were made using 5' RACE. A second PCR of about 7 to 12 cycles was run with a J-beta primer mix and a sample-barcoded 5' primer. TCRdb took the public reads, trimmed them with fastp at Q25, ran MiXCR for clone calling and kept in-frame beta chains. Every distinct CDR3 protein forms one entry, paired with its most common genes and DNA. The sample data list 1.5 million to 2 million distinct CDR3 sequences, and 35% to 50% of these were observed just once. 23% of the sample lies in the top ten. Material: blood. All receptors come from a human donor in good health.

This clonotype was found a few times. This chain joins TRBV20-1 and TRBJ2-7; D gene unclear. Germline CDR1 reads DFQATT; CDR2 reads SNEGSKA (reference sequence). This CDR3 contains 12 residues. Between the trimmed V and J ends, which lost 3 bases and 2 bases, there was a span of 8 bases. CDR3 protein: CSASPITYEQYF. The CDR3 DNA sequence: TGCAGTGCTAGTCCCATCACCTACGAGCAGTACTTC.

The V call is TRBV3-1, the J call TRBJ2-5, with D unclear. The CDR3 is 16 amino acids. Germline V gives CDR1 LGHDT, CDR2 YNNKEL (reference sequence). V lost 1 base to trimming and J lost 0 bases, with 12 bases between them. In DNA, the CDR3 is TGTGCCAGCAGCCAAGCCGGACGCCAGTACCAAGAGACCCAGTACTTC. Its protein product is CASSQAGRQYQETQYF.

The chain employs TRBV6-5 and TRBJ2-7; TRBD1 is a possible D gene (6 bases). V gave up 5 bases and J gave up 6 bases, with 17 bases separating them. The CDR3 consists of 14 residues. Germline V lookup: CDR1 MNHEY, CDR2 SVGAGI. CDR3 nucleotide sequence: TGTGCCAGCAGTACCCAATTACCGGACAGCGAGCAGTACTTC. Its protein product is CASSTQLPDSEQYF.

This clonotype has only a few counts. The chain uses TRBV7-2 and TRBJ2-5; 8 positions match TRBD2. The junction had 7 bases not matched to a gene; V was cut back by 5 bases and J by 5 bases. Looked up from germline, CDR1 is SGHTA and CDR2 is FQGNSA. There are 14 residues in the CDR3. For the CDR3, the DNA is TGTGCCAGCAGCCTAACGGGAGGGCACGAGACCCAGTACTTC. As protein: CASSLTGGHETQYF.

This clonotype was counted between two and nine times. This chain links TRBV15 with TRBJ2-7; D possibly uses TRBD1 or TRBD2 (5 bases each). The CDR3 is 14 amino acids. Germline values: CDR1 LNHNV, CDR2 YYDKDF (reference sequence). Trimming removed 3 bases at V and 3 bases at J, with 12 bases between. The CDR3 loop reads CATSRSTEGYEQYF. CDR3 coding DNA: TGTGCCACCAGCAGGTCGACAGAGGGCTACGAGCAGTACTTC.

This clonotype was seen a few times. One end of the junction fails to match germline, which may point to a read error. The chain carries TRBV6-5 and TRBJ2-1; D is undetermined. This CDR3 has 12 amino acids. Germline V lookup: CDR1 MNHEY, CDR2 SVGAGI. This CDR3 reads CTSSYSWGEQFF. DNA for the CDR3: TGTACCAGCAGTTACTCTTGGGGTGAGCAGTTCTTC.

This clonotype has only a few counts. J is TRBJ2-1 and V is TRBV20-1, with D possibly being TRBD1 or TRBD2 (5 bases each). V lost 0 bases to trimming and J lost 8 bases, with 11 bases between them. This CDR3 region has 13 residues. CDR1 DFQATT and CDR2 SNEGSKA come from the germline V gene (reference sequence). CDR3 loop: CSARDPGPHEQFF. The CDR3 DNA sequence: TGCAGTGCTAGAGATCCGGGGCCCCATGAGCAGTTCTTC.

The gene calls are TRBV6-6 and TRBJ2-1; D is undetermined. Trimming took 8 bases from V and 2 from J, leaving 4 bases between them. CDR1 MNHNY and CDR2 SVGAGI come from the germline V gene (reference sequence). CDR3 size: 11 residues. Here the CDR3 reads CASDTYNEQFF. In DNA, the CDR3 is TGTGCCAGCGATACCTACAATGAGCAGTTCTTC.

The chain carries TRBV29-1 and TRBJ1-2, with TRBD1 matching 9 bases. Trimming removed 5 bases from V and 2 bases from J; junction bases left unmatched: 9. The CDR3 covers 15 residues. Germline lookup yields CDR1 SQVTM and CDR2 ANQGSEA. CDR3 sequence (DNA): TGCAGCGTTATTAGACAGGGGGTGTTAAACTATGGCTACACCTTC. Translating it yields CSVIRQGVLNYGYTF.

This chain links TRBV7-3 with TRBJ2-3; tentative D call: TRBD2 (6 bases). CDR1 and CDR2 from the germline V gene are SGHTA and FQGTGA. Deletions cut 3 bases from V and 4 bases from J, with 14 bases between. This CDR3 has 15 residues. This chain's CDR3 is CASSLAGPLPDTQYF. CDR3 DNA: TGTGCCAGCAGCTTGGCGGGGCCCCTCCCAGATACGCAGTATTTT.

This clonotype was picked up a small number of times. The V call is TRBV5-1, the J call TRBJ2-4; D is tentatively TRBD1 or TRBD2 (6 bases each). Trimming removed 3 bases from V and 8 bases from J, with 9 bases in between. The CDR3 sequence is 12 residues long. Germline V gives CDR1 SGHRS, CDR2 YFSETQ. The CDR3 loop is CASSSEGDIQYF. The DNA of the CDR3 is TGCGCCAGCAGCTCGGAGGGGGACATTCAGTACTTC.

This clonotype was picked up a small number of times. The chain carries TRBV7-2 and TRBJ2-4; D unresolved. The CDR3 is 14 residues long. V dropped 5 bases and J dropped 5 bases, with 13 bases sitting between them. Germline V gene data show CDR1 as SGHTA and CDR2 as FQGNSA. CDR3 bases: TGTGCCAGCAGCCCAAGTTGGCTAGAAAACATTCAGTACTTC. Protein: CASSPSWLENIQYF.

The chain is built from TRBV20-1 and TRBJ2-2; 8 nucleotides line up with TRBD1. Germline loops: CDR1 DFQATT, CDR2 SNEGSKA (reference sequence). V shed 2 bases, J shed 0 bases, and the junction held 5 bases outside the gene matches. The CDR3 contains 16 residues. DNA of the CDR3: TGCAGTGCTAGACAGGGGGCACAGGCGAACACCGGGGAGCTGTTTTTT. Its translation: CSARQGAQANTGELFF.

The table lists this clonotype with a few counts. The rearrangement joins TRBV20-1 to TRBJ1-2; D is ambiguous. The CDR3 loop spans 13 amino acids. V was trimmed by 6 bases and J by 2 bases, leaving 13 bases between them. Germline CDR1 reads DFQATT; CDR2 reads SNEGSKA (reference sequence). The CDR3 loop reads CSALGRTNYGYTF. CDR3 DNA sequence: TGCAGTGCCCTTGGCAGGACGAACTATGGCTACACCTTC.

The gene calls are TRBV7-2 and TRBJ1-1; D is unresolved. Germline lookup yields CDR1 SGHTA and CDR2 FQGNSA. CDR3 size: 14 residues. V dropped 1 base and J dropped 6 bases, with 12 bases sitting between them. Written as DNA, the CDR3 is TGTGCCAGCAGCTTAGAATCGTACCCCGCTGAAGCTTTCTTT. Translation gives CASSLESYPAEAFF. The full variable domain, completed using reference TRBV7-2 and TRBJ1-1, is GAGVSQSPSNKVTEKGKDVELRCDPISGHTALYWYRQSLGQGLEFLIYFQGNSAPDKSGLPSDRFSAERTGGSVSTLTIQRTQQEDSAVYLCASSLESYPAEAFFGQGTRLTVV.

The chain has TRBV6-5 and TRBJ1-2; D is undetermined. Germline V gene data show CDR1 as MNHEY and CDR2 as SVGAGI. The CDR3 runs to 13 residues. V lost 0 bases, J lost 8 bases, and 10 bases lay in between. CDR3 nucleotide sequence: TGTGCCAGCAGTTACTCAAAAGATCAAGGCTACACCTTC. It is translated as CASSYSKDQGYTF.

This clonotype was seen more than once but under ten times. The chain joins TRBV5-1 to TRBJ2-7; the D call may be TRBD1 or TRBD2 (5 bases each). The CDR3 is made up of 14 amino acids. CDR1 SGHRS and CDR2 YFSETQ come from the germline V gene. V was pared by 4 bases and J by 0 bases, with 11 bases between. CDR3 nucleotides: TGCGCCAGCAGCCACGGGGACCCCTCCTACGAGCAGTACTTC. This encodes CASSHGDPSYEQYF.

The chain has TRBV30 and TRBJ1-2; D perhaps matches TRBD1 (6 bases). Germline loops: CDR1 GTSNPN, CDR2 SVGIG (reference sequence). CDR3 length: 15 residues. Trimming pared 4 bases from V and 4 bases from J, leaving 19 bases between. The CDR3 spells CAWKGGRKDLYGYTF. The DNA for the CDR3 is TGTGCCTGGAAGGGGGGGCGCAAGGACCTCTATGGCTACACCTTC.

This clonotype appeared a few times. This sequence joins TRBV20-1 and TRBJ1-2; D not certain. This CDR3 has 12 amino acids. The germline V and J ends were trimmed by 6 bases and 4 bases, with 12 bases remaining between them. Per the germline V gene, CDR1 is DFQATT and CDR2 is SNEGSKA (reference sequence). The CDR3 spells CSAVRTAYGYTF. The CDR3 DNA reads TGCAGTGCCGTACGGACGGCCTATGGCTACACCTTC.

Ten or more counts support this clonotype. The chain links TRBV28 to TRBJ2-4; TRBD1 is a possible D gene (6 bases). V dropped 6 bases and J dropped 3 bases, with 15 bases sitting between them. This CDR3 region has 15 residues. Germline-derived CDR1 and CDR2 are MDHEN and SYDVKM. This CDR3 reads CASRPTGRGKNIQYF. The DNA for the CDR3 is TGTGCCAGCAGGCCAACAGGGCGAGGCAAAAACATTCAGTACTTC. Combining the CDR3 with reference TRBV28 and TRBJ2-4 gives the whole variable domain DVKVTQSSRYLVKRTGEKVFLECVQDMDHENMFWYRQDPGLGLRLIYFSYDVKMKEKGDIPEGYSVSREKKERFSLILESASTNQTSMYLCASRPTGRGKNIQYFGAGTRLSVL.

The gene calls are TRBV12-3 or TRBV12-4 and TRBJ2-1; 11 bases map to TRBD2. The CDR3 is 14 residues long. Trimming removed 6 bases from V and 8 bases from J; junction bases left unmatched: 6. The CDR3 loop is CASRTSGGYYEQFF. CDR3 in DNA: TGTGCCAGCAGAACTAGCGGGGGATACTATGAGCAGTTCTTC.

In its sample, this clonotype was seen a few times. The rearrangement links TRBV5-1 to TRBJ1-2; perhaps TRBD1 as D (6 bases). CDR1 SGHRS and CDR2 YFSETQ come from the germline V gene. This CDR3 comprises 15 residues. Trimming shortened V by 4 bases and J by 7 bases, and 20 bases separated the two germline ends. In DNA, the CDR3 is TGCGCCAGCAGCCGAACCAAACTGGACAGTTCTGGCTACACCTTC. Translation gives CASSRTKLDSSGYTF.

In this sample, this clonotype turned up many times. The rearrangement uses TRBV12-3 or TRBV12-4 and TRBJ1-5; no reliable D call. Trimming took off 4 bases at V and 3 bases at J, with 10 bases between the two ends. The length of the CDR3 is 14 residues. The CDR3 DNA sequence: TGTGCCAGCAGTTCCTACTGGGACAATCAGCCCCAGCATTTT. This encodes CASSSYWDNQPQHF.

In the case of this clonotype: The junction departs from the called germline gene at one end, perhaps through a read error. The chain carries TRBV7-9 and TRBJ2-6; the match to TRBD1 covers 8 bases. The CDR3 has 19 residues. Germline CDR1 reads SEHNR; CDR2 reads FQNEAQ (reference sequence). CDR3 sequence reads: CASSPLRVTGASGANVRTF. The CDR3 coding sequence is TGTGCCAGCAGCCCACTTAGAGTGACAGGGGCGTCTGGGGCCAACGTCCGGACTTTC.